This record looks at one T cell receptor (beta chain) sequence and its context. Its antigen is currently unknown. The sample contains more than one DNA sequence encoding this CDR3. This entry belongs to a study of shared clonotypes between healthy human individuals. General study results and limits: The generation probabilities recorded for non-shared clonotypes fell below those of clonotypes shared by all four donors. At large depth, rarefaction still showed sorted-subset sequencing to be incomplete.

Trimming took off 0 bases at V and 2 bases at J, with 9 bases between the two ends. This CDR3 has 14 amino acids. CDR1 and CDR2 (germline): SGHRS, YFSETQ. Deep was the level at which the assay was run. Profiling relied on immunoSEQ multiplex PCR, and the TCRdb table lists in-frame clones only, not all of them. The repertoire consists of some 680,000 clones, with around three quarters occurring once and the leading ten covering roughly 2%. This TCR was sampled from a woman aged 25 to 39 in good health. Sequenced material: memory CD4+ T cells sorted from blood. Noted subset: CD45RA-negative fraction. The chain uses TRBV5-1 and TRBJ2-7, with unresolved D. The CDR3: CASSLVAGTYEQYF. For the CDR3, the DNA is TGCGCCAGCAGCTTGGTCGCAGGCACCTACGAGCAGTACTTC.